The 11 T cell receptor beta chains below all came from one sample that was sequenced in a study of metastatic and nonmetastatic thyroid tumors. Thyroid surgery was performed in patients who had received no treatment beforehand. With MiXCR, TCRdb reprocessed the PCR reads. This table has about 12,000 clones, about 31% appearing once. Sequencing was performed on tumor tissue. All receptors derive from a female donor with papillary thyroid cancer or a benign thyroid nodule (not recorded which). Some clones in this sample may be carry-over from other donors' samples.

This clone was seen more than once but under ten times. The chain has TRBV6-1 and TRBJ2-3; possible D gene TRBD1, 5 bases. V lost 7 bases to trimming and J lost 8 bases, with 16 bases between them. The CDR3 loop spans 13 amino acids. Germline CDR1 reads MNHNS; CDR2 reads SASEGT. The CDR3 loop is CASILQTATTQYF. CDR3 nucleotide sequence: TGTGCCAGCATTCTTCAGACAGCGACTACGCAGTATTTT.

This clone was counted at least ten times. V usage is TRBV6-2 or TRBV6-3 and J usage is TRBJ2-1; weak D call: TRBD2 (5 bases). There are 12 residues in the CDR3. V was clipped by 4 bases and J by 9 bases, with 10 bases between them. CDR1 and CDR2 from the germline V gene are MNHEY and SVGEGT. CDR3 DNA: TGTGCCAGCAGTTTGTCCGCGGGTGAGCAGTTCTTC. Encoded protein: CASSLSAGEQFF.

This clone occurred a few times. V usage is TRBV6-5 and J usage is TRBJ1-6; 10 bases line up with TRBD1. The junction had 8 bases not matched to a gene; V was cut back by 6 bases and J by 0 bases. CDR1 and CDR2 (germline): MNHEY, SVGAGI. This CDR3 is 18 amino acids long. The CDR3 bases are TGTGCCAGCAGGTTGGACAGGGGGGGCAGCTCCTATAATTCACCCCTCCACTTT. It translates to CASRLDRGGSSYNSPLHF.

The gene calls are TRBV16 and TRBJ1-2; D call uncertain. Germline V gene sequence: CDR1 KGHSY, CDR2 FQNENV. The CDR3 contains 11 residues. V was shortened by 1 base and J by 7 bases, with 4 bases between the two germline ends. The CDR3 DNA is TGTGCCAGCAGCCAATGGGGTGGCTACACCTTC. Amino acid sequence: CASSQWGGYTF.

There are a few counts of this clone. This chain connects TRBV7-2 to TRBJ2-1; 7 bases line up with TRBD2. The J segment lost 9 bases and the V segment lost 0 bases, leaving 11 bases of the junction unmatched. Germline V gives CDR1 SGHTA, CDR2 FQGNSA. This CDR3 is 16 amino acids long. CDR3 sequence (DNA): TGTGCCAGCAGCTTAGCGTCGTCTAGCGGTATGCGTGAGCAGTTCTTC. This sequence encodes CASSLASSSGMREQFF.

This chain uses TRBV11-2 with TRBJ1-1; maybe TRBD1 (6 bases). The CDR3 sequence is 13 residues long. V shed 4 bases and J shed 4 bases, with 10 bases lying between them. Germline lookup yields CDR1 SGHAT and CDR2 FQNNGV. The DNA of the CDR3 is TGTGCCAGCAGCTCACTAGGGGGCACTGAAGCTTTCTTT. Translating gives CASSSLGGTEAFF.

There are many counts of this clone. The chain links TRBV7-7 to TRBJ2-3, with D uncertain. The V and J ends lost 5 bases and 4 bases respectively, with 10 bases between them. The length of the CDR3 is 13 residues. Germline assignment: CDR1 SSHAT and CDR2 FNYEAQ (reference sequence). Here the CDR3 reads CASSTGWADTQYF. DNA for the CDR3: TGTGCCAGCAGCACTGGTTGGGCAGATACGCAGTATTTT.

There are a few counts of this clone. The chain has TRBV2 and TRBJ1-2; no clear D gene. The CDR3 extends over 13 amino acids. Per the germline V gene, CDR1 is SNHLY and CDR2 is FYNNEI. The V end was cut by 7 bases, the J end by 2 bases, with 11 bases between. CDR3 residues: CASKWAVNYGYTF. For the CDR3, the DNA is TGTGCCAGCAAATGGGCGGTCAACTATGGCTACACCTTC.

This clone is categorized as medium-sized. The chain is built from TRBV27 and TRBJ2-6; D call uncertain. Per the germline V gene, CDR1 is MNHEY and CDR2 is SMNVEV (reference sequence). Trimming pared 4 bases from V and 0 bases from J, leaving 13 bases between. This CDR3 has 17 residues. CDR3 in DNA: TGTGCCAGCAGTTCCCTCCGCTCGAGCTCTGGGGCCAACGTCCTGACTTTC. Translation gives CASSSLRSSSGANVLTF.

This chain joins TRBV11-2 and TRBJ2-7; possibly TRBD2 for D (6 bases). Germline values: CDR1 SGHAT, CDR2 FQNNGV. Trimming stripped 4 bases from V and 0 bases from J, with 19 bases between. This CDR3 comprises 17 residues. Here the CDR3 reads CASSSVRGRSLSYEQYF. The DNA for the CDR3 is TGTGCCAGCAGCTCCGTCAGAGGGAGGTCTCTCTCCTACGAGCAGTACTTC.

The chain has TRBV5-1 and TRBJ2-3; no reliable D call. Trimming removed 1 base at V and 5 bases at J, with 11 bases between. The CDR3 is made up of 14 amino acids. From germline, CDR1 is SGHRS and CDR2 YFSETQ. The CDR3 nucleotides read TGCGCCAGCAGCTTGCGTATACCTGGAGATACGCAGTATTTT. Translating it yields CASSLRIPGDTQYF.